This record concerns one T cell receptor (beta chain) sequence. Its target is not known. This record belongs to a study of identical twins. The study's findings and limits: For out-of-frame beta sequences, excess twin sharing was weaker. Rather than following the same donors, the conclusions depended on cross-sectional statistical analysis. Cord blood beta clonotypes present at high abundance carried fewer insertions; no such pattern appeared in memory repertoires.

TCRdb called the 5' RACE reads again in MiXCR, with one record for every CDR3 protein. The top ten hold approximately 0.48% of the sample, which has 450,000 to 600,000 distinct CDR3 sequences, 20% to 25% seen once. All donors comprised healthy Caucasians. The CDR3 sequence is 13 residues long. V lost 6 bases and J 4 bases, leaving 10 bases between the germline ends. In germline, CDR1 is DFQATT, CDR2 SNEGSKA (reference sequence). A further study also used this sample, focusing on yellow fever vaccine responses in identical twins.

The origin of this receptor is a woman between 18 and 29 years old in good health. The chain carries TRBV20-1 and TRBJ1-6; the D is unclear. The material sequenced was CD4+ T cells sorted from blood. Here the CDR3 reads CSARTEYNSPLHF. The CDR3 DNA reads TGCAGTGCAAGGACTGAATATAATTCACCCCTCCACTTT.